Listed below are T cell receptor beta chains from one sample, sequenced in a study of blood T cell repertoires in COVID-19. Assay used: immunoSEQ multiplex PCR; TCRdb lists only in-frame clones, some missing. The sample has around 130,000 clones, under 85% seen once; the top ten hold over 15%. The sequencing input was PBMCs or T cells enriched from blood (not recorded which). These receptors all come from a man aged 25-45 years who had recovered from COVID-19. CDR3s include the opening cysteine and the closing phenylalanine or tryptophan. A D gene is named only where the DNA matches it firmly. Size values are once, few and many counts, or a class for expanded clones, and some rows have none.

CDR3aa: CAIGTSGNYEQYF
CDR3nt: TGTGCCATCGGGACTAGCGGGAACTACGAGCAGTACTTC
j_gene: TRBJ2-7
v_gene: TRBV10-3
abundance: -
d_gene: TRBD2

CDR3aa: CASSPGPGRPSTNEKLFF
CDR3nt: TGTGCCAGCAGCCCCGGGCCAGGGAGGCCTTCAACTAATGAAAAACTGTTTTTT
j_gene: TRBJ1-4
v_gene: TRBV7-6
abundance: -
d_gene: -

CDR3aa: CATWDFGNEQFF
CDR3nt: -
j_gene: TRBJ2-1
v_gene: TRBV19
abundance: -
d_gene: -

CDR3aa: CASQGQARYYGYTF
CDR3nt: TGTGCCAGTCAGGGACAGGCCCGATACTATGGCTACACCTTC
j_gene: TRBJ1-2
v_gene: TRBV19
abundance: -
d_gene: TRBD1

CDR3aa: CASTAVSGGNYNEQFF
CDR3nt: TGCGCCAGCACCGCAGTTAGCGGGGGGAACTACAATGAGCAGTTCTTC
j_gene: TRBJ2-1
v_gene: TRBV4-1
abundance: -
d_gene: TRBD2

CDR3aa: CASSEQGVQPQHF
CDR3nt: TGCGCCAGCAGTGAACAGGGGGTTCAGCCCCAGCATTTT
j_gene: TRBJ1-5
v_gene: TRBV10-2
abundance: -
d_gene: TRBD1

CDR3aa: CASSQLAGIYNEQFF
CDR3nt: TGTGCCAGCAGCCAACTAGCGGGGATCTACAATGAGCAGTTCTTC
j_gene: TRBJ2-1
v_gene: TRBV7-3
abundance: -
d_gene: TRBD2

CDR3aa: CASSLLREDTIYF
CDR3nt: TGTGCCAGCAGCTTACTCCGGGAGGACACCATATATTTT
j_gene: TRBJ1-3
v_gene: TRBV11-2
abundance: -
d_gene: -

CDR3aa: CASSYSDGGYEQYF
CDR3nt: TGTGCCAGCAGTTACTCGGATGGCGGCTACGAGCAGTACTTC
j_gene: TRBJ2-7
v_gene: TRBV6-5
abundance: few
d_gene: -

CDR3aa: CASSVAGGIGEQFF
CDR3nt: TGTGCCAGCAGTGTAGCGGGAGGGATCGGTGAGCAGTTCTTC
j_gene: TRBJ2-1
v_gene: TRBV6-1
abundance: -
d_gene: TRBD2

CDR3aa: CASSPWEEGELFF
CDR3nt: TGTGCCAGCAGCCCCTGGGAGGAGGGGGAGCTGTTTTTT
j_gene: TRBJ2-2
v_gene: TRBV5-5
abundance: once
d_gene: -

CDR3aa: CASSPKAGGPTDTQYF
CDR3nt: TGTGCCAGCAGCCCAAAAGCGGGGGGGCCTACAGATACGCAGTATTTT
j_gene: TRBJ2-3
v_gene: TRBV7-9
abundance: -
d_gene: TRBD2

CDR3aa: CASSRDTSNEKLFF
CDR3nt: TGTGCCAGCAGCCGAGACACGAGTAATGAAAAACTGTTTTTT
j_gene: TRBJ1-4
v_gene: TRBV4-2
abundance: -
d_gene: -

CDR3aa: CASSVNREGAGGLTGELFF
CDR3nt: TGTGCCAGCAGCGTAAATCGGGAGGGAGCGGGAGGGCTCACCGGGGAGCTGTTTTTT
j_gene: TRBJ2-2
v_gene: TRBV9
abundance: -
d_gene: TRBD2

CDR3aa: CASSMASWKGAYEQYF
CDR3nt: TGTGCCAGTAGTATGGCCTCGTGGAAGGGGGCTTACGAGCAGTACTTC
j_gene: TRBJ2-7
v_gene: TRBV19
abundance: once
d_gene: TRBD1

CDR3aa: CASSLFLGGGDGYTF
CDR3nt: TGTGCCAGCAGCCTATTCTTGGGAGGGGGAGATGGCTACACCTTC
j_gene: TRBJ1-2
v_gene: TRBV3-1/TRBV3-2
abundance: -
d_gene: -

CDR3aa: CASSLIPEAQETQYF
CDR3nt: TGCGCCAGCAGCCTCATCCCGGAGGCCCAAGAGACCCAGTACTTC
j_gene: TRBJ2-5
v_gene: TRBV5-1
abundance: -
d_gene: -

CDR3aa: CASSAGLAGKETQYF
CDR3nt: TGTGCCAGCAGCGCGGGACTAGCGGGGAAAGAGACCCAGTACTTC
j_gene: TRBJ2-5
v_gene: TRBV3-1/TRBV3-2
abundance: -
d_gene: TRBD2

CDR3aa: CASSLIGTENYGYTF
CDR3nt: TGTGCCAGCAGCTTGATTGGGACAGAGAACTATGGCTACACCTTC
j_gene: TRBJ1-2
v_gene: TRBV11-2
abundance: -
d_gene: TRBD1

CDR3aa: CASTPSAFSNQPQHF
CDR3nt: TGTGCCAGCACCCCCAGTGCTTTTAGCAATCAGCCCCAGCATTTT
j_gene: TRBJ1-5
v_gene: TRBV2
abundance: -
d_gene: -

CDR3aa: CASSHGQGDSPLHF
CDR3nt: TGTGCCAGTAGCCATGGACAGGGAGATTCACCCCTCCACTTT
j_gene: TRBJ1-6
v_gene: TRBV19
abundance: -
d_gene: TRBD1

CDR3aa: CASSGRDTSYNEQFF
CDR3nt: TGTGCCAGCAGTGGCCGGGACACGAGCTACAATGAGCAGTTCTTC
j_gene: TRBJ2-1
v_gene: TRBV6-1
abundance: -
d_gene: -

CDR3aa: CASSPLGLGQGVLDEQFF
CDR3nt: TGTGCCAGCTCACCACTCGGTCTAGGACAGGGGGTGTTAGATGAGCAGTTCTTC
j_gene: TRBJ2-1
v_gene: TRBV18
abundance: -
d_gene: TRBD1

CDR3aa: CASRNQRLTSSYNEQFF
CDR3nt: TGCGCCAGCAGAAATCAAAGACTGACGAGCTCCTACAATGAGCAGTTCTTC
j_gene: TRBJ2-1
v_gene: TRBV5-1
abundance: -
d_gene: -

CDR3aa: CASSLMNRGNEQFF
CDR3nt: TGTGCCAGCAGCTTAATGAACAGGGGTAATGAGCAGTTCTTC
j_gene: TRBJ2-1
v_gene: TRBV7-3
abundance: -
d_gene: TRBD1

CDR3aa: CASSRPEGYSNQPQHF
CDR3nt: TGTGCCAGCAGCCGCCCGGAGGGTTATAGCAATCAGCCCCAGCATTTT
j_gene: TRBJ1-5
v_gene: TRBV27
abundance: once
d_gene: -

CDR3aa: CASSPARGTMNTEAFF
CDR3nt: TGTGCCAGCAGCCCGGCTCGGGGTACAATGAACACTGAAGCTTTCTTT
j_gene: TRBJ1-1
v_gene: TRBV7-9
abundance: -
d_gene: -

CDR3aa: CASSLTGGAGGAFF
CDR3nt: TGTGCCAGCAGTTTAACAGGGGGCGCAGGTGGAGCTTTCTTT
j_gene: TRBJ1-1
v_gene: TRBV27
abundance: -
d_gene: TRBD1

CDR3aa: CASSSPGRGLGYTF
CDR3nt: TGTGCCAGCAGTTCCCCCGGCAGGGGGCTTGGCTACACCTTC
j_gene: TRBJ1-2
v_gene: TRBV27
abundance: -
d_gene: TRBD1